This TCR beta chain was sequenced for a study of regulatory T cells. A couple of CD3G-deficient patients had more severe autoimmunity; all had some. At testing, patients were 2 to 39 years old, with reduced naive and increased memory T-cell proportions. Regulatory (CD25-high CD127-low) and conventional (CD25-low CD127-high) CD4+ T cells were sorted separately. Germline V gene data show CDR1 as SGHAT and CDR2 as FQNNGV. This CDR3 has 14 residues. V was pared by 4 bases and J by 2 bases, with 11 bases between. General observations from the study: Hydrophobic residues at CDR3 positions 6 and 7 were enriched in conventional CD4+ T cells of CD3G-deficient patients. In patients, unique TRB V-J pairs were restricted and V/J usage skewed, especially in Tregs.

About this clone itself: Its target is unknown.

Amplification used 52 TRBV primers and 13 TRBJ primers. Sequenced by immunoSEQ multiplex PCR; TCRdb stores in-frame clones only, minus some. The repertoire holds around 30,000 clones, with over 90% as singletons. Sequences were obtained from conventional CD4+ T cells sorted from blood. This sequence originates from a child aged 2 to 9 with CD3G deficiency. The rearrangement uses TRBV11-2 and TRBJ1-1, with a weak D call TRBD1 (5 bases). The CDR3 DNA is TGTGCCAGCAGCTCATCCGACAGAAACACTGAAGCTTTCTTT. Amino acid sequence: CASSSSDRNTEAFF.